This is a list of T cell receptor beta chains from one sample in a study of somatic mutations in cytotoxic T cells in rheumatoid arthritis. Assay: immunoSEQ multiplex PCR; the TCRdb copy retains only in-frame clones and omits some. The sample shows several thousand clones, approximately 80% of them seen only once. The sample was CD8+ T cells sorted from blood, taken at a follow-up visit. Receptors originate from a woman in her sixties or seventies with rheumatoid arthritis. Both conserved end residues are part of each CDR3. Fields, in order: clone size, J gene, D gene, V gene, CDR3 protein, CDR3 DNA. A D gene is named only where the DNA matches it firmly. Clone size appears in some rows only: once, few, many, or a class for an expanded clone.

abundance: few; j_gene: TRBJ2-5; d_gene: -; v_gene: TRBV9; CDR3aa: CASSVAGLLETQYF; CDR3nt: TGTGCCAGCAGCGTAGCGGGCTTGCTGGAGACCCAGTACTTC
abundance: -; j_gene: TRBJ2-7; d_gene: TRBD2; v_gene: TRBV7-8; CDR3aa: CASSLRVTSGTRTDEQYF; CDR3nt: TGTGCCAGCAGCTTAAGGGTGACTAGCGGGACCCGGACCGACGAGCAGTACTTC
abundance: -; j_gene: TRBJ2-1; d_gene: -; v_gene: TRBV7-2; CDR3aa: CASFQKYEQFF; CDR3nt: TGTGCCAGCTTCCAGAAGTATGAGCAGTTCTTC
abundance: once; j_gene: TRBJ1-3; d_gene: TRBD1; v_gene: TRBV9; CDR3aa: CASSVDREKSGNTIYF; CDR3nt: TGTGCCAGCAGCGTGGACAGGGAGAAATCTGGAAACACCATATATTTT
abundance: -; j_gene: TRBJ2-3; d_gene: -; v_gene: TRBV7-9; CDR3aa: CASSLGVGLDTQYF; CDR3nt: TGTGCCAGCAGCTTAGGGGTGGGACTCGATACGCAGTATTTT
abundance: -; j_gene: TRBJ1-3; d_gene: -; v_gene: TRBV6-1; CDR3aa: CASSEAGLSGNTIYF; CDR3nt: TGTGCCAGCAGTGAAGCGGGACTCTCTGGAAACACCATATATTTT
abundance: -; j_gene: TRBJ2-1; d_gene: TRBD2; v_gene: TRBV4-1; CDR3aa: CASSRGTSPVDEQFF; CDR3nt: TGCGCCAGCAGCCGGGGGACTAGCCCGGTCGATGAGCAGTTCTTC
abundance: -; j_gene: TRBJ2-1; d_gene: -; v_gene: TRBV9; CDR3aa: CASSVGDTGERQFF; CDR3nt: TGTGCCAGCAGCGTAGGGGATACGGGGGAGAGGCAGTTCTTC
abundance: -; j_gene: TRBJ2-1; d_gene: TRBD1; v_gene: TRBV29-1; CDR3aa: CSVEDGGQGSYNEQFF; CDR3nt: TGCAGCGTTGAAGATGGGGGACAGGGATCCTACAATGAGCAGTTCTTC
abundance: -; j_gene: TRBJ2-7; d_gene: TRBD1; v_gene: TRBV9; CDR3aa: CASSALGTAYEQYF; CDR3nt: TGTGCCAGCAGCGCACTTGGGACAGCCTACGAGCAGTACTTC
abundance: -; j_gene: TRBJ2-5; d_gene: -; v_gene: TRBV27; CDR3aa: CASSFTLEETQYF; CDR3nt: TGTGCCAGCAGTTTCACCCTAGAAGAGACCCAGTACTTC
abundance: -; j_gene: TRBJ2-7; d_gene: -; v_gene: TRBV6-1; CDR3aa: CASSELGGRRPYEQYF; CDR3nt: TGTGCCAGCAGTGAATTGGGGGGAAGGCGACCCTACGAGCAGTACTTC
abundance: -; j_gene: TRBJ1-2; d_gene: -; v_gene: TRBV6-4; CDR3aa: CASSLRSFPPYGYTF; CDR3nt: TGTGCCAGCAGTCTTCGGTCCTTTCCTCCCTATGGCTACACCTTC
abundance: -; j_gene: TRBJ2-3; d_gene: -; v_gene: TRBV11-2; CDR3aa: CASSPGAQSTDTQYF; CDR3nt: TGTGCCAGCAGCCCGGGGGCGCAGAGCACAGATACGCAGTATTTT
abundance: once; j_gene: TRBJ1-5; d_gene: -; v_gene: TRBV6-6; CDR3aa: CASSYSSGRVNQPQHF; CDR3nt: TGTGCCAGCAGTTACTCGTCGGGCAGGGTGAATCAGCCCCAGCATTTT
abundance: once; j_gene: TRBJ2-5; d_gene: -; v_gene: TRBV29-1; CDR3aa: CSVPGGWGAWETQYF; CDR3nt: TGCAGCGTTCCCGGCGGGTGGGGGGCGTGGGAGACCCAGTACTTC
abundance: -; j_gene: TRBJ2-1; d_gene: TRBD2; v_gene: TRBV27; CDR3aa: CASSSGSGRALNEQFF; CDR3nt: TGTGCCAGCAGTTCCGGTAGCGGGAGGGCCCTCAATGAGCAGTTCTTC
abundance: few; j_gene: TRBJ1-1; d_gene: TRBD1; v_gene: TRBV27; CDR3aa: CASSSSRGTGVFLNTEAFF; CDR3nt: TGTGCCAGCAGTTCCTCGCGGGGGACAGGTGTATTCTTGAACACTGAAGCTTTCTTT
abundance: once; j_gene: TRBJ1-4; d_gene: -; v_gene: TRBV12-5; CDR3aa: CASGLVQSIRVNEKLFF; CDR3nt: TGTGCTAGTGGTTTGGTACAAAGTATTCGGGTAAATGAAAAACTGTTTTTT
abundance: medium-sized; j_gene: TRBJ2-5; d_gene: TRBD2; v_gene: TRBV27; CDR3aa: CASGSGGGETQYF; CDR3nt: TGTGCCAGCGGTTCGGGCGGGGGAGAGACCCAGTACTTC
abundance: -; j_gene: TRBJ1-5; d_gene: -; v_gene: TRBV19; CDR3aa: CASKDAGTTEPQHF; CDR3nt: TGTGCCAGTAAAGATGCAGGGACTACGGAGCCCCAGCATTTT
abundance: -; j_gene: TRBJ2-3; d_gene: -; v_gene: TRBV19; CDR3aa: CASSIDSGATSTDTQYF; CDR3nt: TGTGCCAGTAGTATAGACTCAGGGGCGACTAGCACAGATACGCAGTATTTT
abundance: -; j_gene: TRBJ2-1; d_gene: -; v_gene: TRBV7-3; CDR3aa: CASSLLVGSYNEQFF; CDR3nt: TGTGCCAGCAGCTTACTAGTTGGCTCCTACAATGAGCAGTTCTTC
abundance: -; j_gene: TRBJ2-7; d_gene: TRBD1; v_gene: TRBV6-5; CDR3aa: CASSNTGVGSYEQYF; CDR3nt: TGTGCCAGCAGTAATACAGGGGTGGGCTCCTACGAGCAGTACTTC
abundance: once; j_gene: TRBJ2-2; d_gene: TRBD2; v_gene: TRBV6-4; CDR3aa: CASSPETSGPTGELFF; CDR3nt: TGTGCCAGCAGTCCCGAGACTAGCGGACCTACCGGGGAGCTGTTTTTT
abundance: -; j_gene: TRBJ1-1; d_gene: -; v_gene: TRBV5-6; CDR3aa: CASSPGGVTEAFF; CDR3nt: TGTGCCAGCAGCCCCGGCGGGGTCACTGAAGCTTTCTTT
abundance: -; j_gene: TRBJ1-5; d_gene: TRBD1; v_gene: TRBV28; CDR3aa: CASSLHRGGQPQHF; CDR3nt: TGTGCCAGCAGTTTACACAGGGGCGGCCAGCCCCAGCATTTT
abundance: few; j_gene: TRBJ1-1; d_gene: -; v_gene: TRBV25-1; CDR3aa: CASSEARQVRATEAFF; CDR3nt: TGTGCCAGCAGTGAAGCCAGACAGGTCCGAGCCACTGAAGCTTTCTTT